This TCR beta chain was captured by sequencing in a study of a mutant IDH1 vaccine in newly diagnosed glioma. Study information: Once 4-6 weeks had passed after radiotherapy alone, vaccination started, or it started with temozolomide cycles. Treated patients, averaging approximately 40 years, were 62.5% male and around 40% female.

Regarding this clone: The antigen remains undetermined.

Time point specified: week 23, last vaccination. All doses held 300 ug of mutant IDH1 20-mer peptide, with topical imiquimod. The donor cohort comprised cases of new WHO grade 3 or 4 IDH1-mutant, ATRX-lost astrocytoma. Assay used: immunoSEQ multiplex PCR; TCRdb lists only in-frame clones, some missing. The data contain 25,000 to 35,000 clones, 80% of them singletons. V was trimmed by 7 bases and J by 4 bases, leaving 13 bases between them. CDR1 and CDR2 from the germline V gene are MNHEY and SMNVEV (reference sequence). CDR3 length: 13 residues. The study, taken as a whole, reports: Induction of immune responses by the vaccine occurred in about 95% of patients.

The sequence came from a woman between 18 and 29 years old with glioma. The chain joins TRBV27 to TRBJ1-2; D is ambiguous. The specimen was PBMCs, collected from a glioma patient whose treatment included an IDH1 peptide vaccine. The CDR3 nucleotides read TGTGCCAGCACGACCACAGCGGGCTATGGCTACACCTTC. Translating it yields CASTTTAGYGYTF.